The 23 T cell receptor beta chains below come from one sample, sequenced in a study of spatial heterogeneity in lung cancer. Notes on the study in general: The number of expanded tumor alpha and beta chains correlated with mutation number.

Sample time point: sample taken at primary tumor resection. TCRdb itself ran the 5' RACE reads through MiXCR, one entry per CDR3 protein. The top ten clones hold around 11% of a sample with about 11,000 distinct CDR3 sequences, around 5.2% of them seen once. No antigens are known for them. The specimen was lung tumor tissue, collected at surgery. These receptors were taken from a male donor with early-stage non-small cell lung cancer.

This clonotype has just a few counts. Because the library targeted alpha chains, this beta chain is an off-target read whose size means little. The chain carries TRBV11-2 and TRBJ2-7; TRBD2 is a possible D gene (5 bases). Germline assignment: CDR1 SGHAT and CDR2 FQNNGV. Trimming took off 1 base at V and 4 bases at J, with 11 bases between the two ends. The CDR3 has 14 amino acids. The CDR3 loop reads CASSLGPTGYEQYF. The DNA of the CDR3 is TGTGCCAGCAGCTTAGGGCCGACGGGGTACGAGCAGTACTTC.

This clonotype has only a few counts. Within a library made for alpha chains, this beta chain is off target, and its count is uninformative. The CDR3 spells CASLGRRGNEQFF. The CDR3 nucleotides are TGTGCCAGCCTCGGGAGAAGGGGCAATGAGCAGTTCTTC. This chain connects TRBV7-9 to TRBJ2-1; maybe TRBD2 (6 bases). There are 13 residues in the CDR3. Germline loops: CDR1 SEHNR, CDR2 FQNEAQ (reference sequence). The V end was cut by 8 bases, the J end by 6 bases, with 14 bases between.

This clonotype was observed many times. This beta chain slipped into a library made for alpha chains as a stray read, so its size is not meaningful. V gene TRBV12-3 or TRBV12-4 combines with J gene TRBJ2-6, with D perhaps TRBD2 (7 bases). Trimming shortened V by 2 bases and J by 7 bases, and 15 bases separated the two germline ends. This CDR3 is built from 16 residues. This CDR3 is CASSLRGGMSANVLTF. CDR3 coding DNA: TGTGCCAGCAGTTTAAGGGGGGGTATGAGTGCCAACGTCCTGACTTTC.

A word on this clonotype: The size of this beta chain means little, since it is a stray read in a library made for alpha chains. In nucleotides, the CDR3 is TGTGCCAGCAGTGAAGGAGCTCTCACAGATACGCAGTATTTT. Amino acid sequence: CASSEGALTDTQYF. V and J are TRBV2 and TRBJ2-3; unclear D gene. V was shortened by 1 base and J by 2 bases, with 7 bases between the two germline ends. Germline V gives CDR1 SNHLY, CDR2 FYNNEI. The CDR3 covers 14 residues.

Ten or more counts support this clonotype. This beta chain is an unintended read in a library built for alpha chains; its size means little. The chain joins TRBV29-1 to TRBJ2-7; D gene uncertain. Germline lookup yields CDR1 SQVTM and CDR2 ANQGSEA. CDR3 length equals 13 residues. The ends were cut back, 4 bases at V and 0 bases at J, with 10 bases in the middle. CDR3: CSVAIMSSYEQYF. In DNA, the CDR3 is TGCAGCGTTGCCATTATGAGCTCCTACGAGCAGTACTTC.

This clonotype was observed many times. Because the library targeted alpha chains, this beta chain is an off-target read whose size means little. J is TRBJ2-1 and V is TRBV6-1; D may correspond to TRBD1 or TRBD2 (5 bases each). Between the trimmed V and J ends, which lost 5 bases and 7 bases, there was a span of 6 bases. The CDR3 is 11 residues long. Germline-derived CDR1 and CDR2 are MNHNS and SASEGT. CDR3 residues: CASSWGNEQFF. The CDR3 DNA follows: TGTGCCAGCAGTTGGGGGAATGAGCAGTTCTTC.

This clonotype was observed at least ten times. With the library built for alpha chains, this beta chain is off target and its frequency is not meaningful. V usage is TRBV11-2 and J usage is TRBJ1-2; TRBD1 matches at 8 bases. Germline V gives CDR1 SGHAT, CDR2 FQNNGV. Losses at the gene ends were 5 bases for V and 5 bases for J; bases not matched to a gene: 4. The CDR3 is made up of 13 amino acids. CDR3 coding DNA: TGTGCCAGCAGCGCCGGGACAGGATATGGCTACACCTTC. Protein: CASSAGTGYGYTF.

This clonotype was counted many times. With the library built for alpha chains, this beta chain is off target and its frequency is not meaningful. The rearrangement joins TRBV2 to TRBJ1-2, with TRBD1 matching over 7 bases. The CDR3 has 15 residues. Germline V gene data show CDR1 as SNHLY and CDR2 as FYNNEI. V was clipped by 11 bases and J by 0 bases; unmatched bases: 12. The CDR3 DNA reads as TGTGCCGGGACAGAAGAAGCCTCCGCTAACTATGGCTACACCTTC. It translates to CAGTEEASANYGYTF. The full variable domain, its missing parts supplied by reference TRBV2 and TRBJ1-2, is EPEVTQTPSHQVTQMGQEVILRCVPISNHLYFYWYRQILGQKVEFLVSFYNNEISEKSEIFDDQFSVERPDGSNFTLKIRSTKLEDSAMYFCAGTEEASANYGYTFGSGTRLTVV.

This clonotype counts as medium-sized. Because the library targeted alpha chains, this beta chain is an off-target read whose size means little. CDR3: CSVENPVTDGYTF. The CDR3 bases are TGCAGCGTTGAAAACCCTGTGACAGATGGCTACACCTTC. The rearrangement links TRBV29-1 to TRBJ1-2; TRBD1 might be the D (5 bases). Deletions cut 2 bases from V and 6 bases from J, with 13 bases between. The CDR3 is 13 residues long. Germline CDR1 and CDR2: SQVTM and ANQGSEA.

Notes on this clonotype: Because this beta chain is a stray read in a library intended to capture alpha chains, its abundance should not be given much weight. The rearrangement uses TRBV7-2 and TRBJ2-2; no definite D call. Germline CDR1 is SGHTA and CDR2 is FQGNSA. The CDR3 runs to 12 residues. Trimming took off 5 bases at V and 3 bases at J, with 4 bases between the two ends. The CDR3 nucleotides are TGTGCCAGCAGCCCAGACACCGGGGAGCTGTTTTTT. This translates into CASSPDTGELFF.

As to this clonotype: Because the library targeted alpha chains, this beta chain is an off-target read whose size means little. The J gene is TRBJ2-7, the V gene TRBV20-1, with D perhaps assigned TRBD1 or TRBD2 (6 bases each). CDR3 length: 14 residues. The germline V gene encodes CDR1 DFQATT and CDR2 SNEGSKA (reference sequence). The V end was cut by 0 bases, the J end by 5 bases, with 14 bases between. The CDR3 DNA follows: TGCAGTGCTAGAGATCCGGGGGCAATCGACGAGCAGTACTTC. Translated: CSARDPGAIDEQYF.

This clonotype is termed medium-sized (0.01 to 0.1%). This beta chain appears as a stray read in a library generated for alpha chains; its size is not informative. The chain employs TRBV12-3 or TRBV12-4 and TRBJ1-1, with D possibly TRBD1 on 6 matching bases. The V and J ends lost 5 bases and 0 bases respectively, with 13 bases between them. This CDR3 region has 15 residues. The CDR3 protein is CASSPQTGVNTEAFF. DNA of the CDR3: TGTGCCAGCAGTCCTCAGACAGGAGTGAACACTGAAGCTTTCTTT.

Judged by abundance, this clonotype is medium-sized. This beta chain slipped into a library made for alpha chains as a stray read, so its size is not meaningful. For the CDR3, the DNA is TGTGCCAGCAGTCTCCCAGGTGCAACTAATGAAAAACTGTTTTTT. Translation: CASSLPGATNEKLFF. V is TRBV28 and J is TRBJ1-4; D is unresolved. This CDR3 contains 15 residues. V lost 5 bases and J lost 0, with 10 bases in between. From germline, CDR1 is MDHEN and CDR2 SYDVKM.

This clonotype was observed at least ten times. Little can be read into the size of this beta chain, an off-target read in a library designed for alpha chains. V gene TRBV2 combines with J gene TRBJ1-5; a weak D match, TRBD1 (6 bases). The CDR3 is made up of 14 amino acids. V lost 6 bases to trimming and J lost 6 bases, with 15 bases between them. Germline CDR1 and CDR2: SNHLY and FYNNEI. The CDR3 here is CASRADQGIQPQHF. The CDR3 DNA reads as TGTGCCAGCAGAGCTGACCAGGGGATTCAGCCCCAGCATTTT.

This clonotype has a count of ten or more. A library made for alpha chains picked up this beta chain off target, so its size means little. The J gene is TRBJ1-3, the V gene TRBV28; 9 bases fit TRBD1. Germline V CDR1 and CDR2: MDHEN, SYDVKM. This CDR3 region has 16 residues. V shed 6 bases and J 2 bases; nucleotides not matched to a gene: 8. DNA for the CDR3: TGTGCCAGCAGGGGGACAGGGTATGGAACTGGAAACACCATATATTTT. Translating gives CASRGTGYGTGNTIYF.

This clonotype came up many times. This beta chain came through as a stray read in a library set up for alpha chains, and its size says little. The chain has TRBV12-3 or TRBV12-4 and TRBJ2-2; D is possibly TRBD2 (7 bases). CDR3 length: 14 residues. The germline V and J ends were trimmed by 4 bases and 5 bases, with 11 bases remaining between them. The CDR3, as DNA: TGTGCCAGCAGTTCGGGGAGGGGGACCGGGGAGCTGTTTTTT. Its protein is CASSSGRGTGELFF.

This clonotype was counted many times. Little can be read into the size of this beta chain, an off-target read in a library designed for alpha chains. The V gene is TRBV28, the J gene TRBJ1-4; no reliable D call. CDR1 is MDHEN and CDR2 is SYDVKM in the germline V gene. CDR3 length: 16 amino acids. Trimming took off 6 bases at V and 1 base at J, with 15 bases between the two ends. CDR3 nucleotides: TGTGCCAGCAGCTCCCCAAAATGGGGAACTAATGAAAAACTGTTTTTT. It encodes CASSSPKWGTNEKLFF.

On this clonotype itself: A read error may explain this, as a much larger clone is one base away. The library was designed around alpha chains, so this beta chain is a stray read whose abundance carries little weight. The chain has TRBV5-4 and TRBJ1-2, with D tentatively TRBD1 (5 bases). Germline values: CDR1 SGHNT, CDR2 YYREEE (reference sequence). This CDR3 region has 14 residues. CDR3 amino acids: CACSLAAGRIGYTF. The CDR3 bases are TGTGCCTGCAGCTTGGCTGCAGGGCGCATTGGCTACACCTTC.

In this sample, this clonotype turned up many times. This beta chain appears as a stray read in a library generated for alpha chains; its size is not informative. CDR3 sequence (DNA): TGTGCCAGCAGTTTATCAGCGGGCTCCTACAATGAGCAGTTCTTC. It codes for CASSLSAGSYNEQFF. V usage is TRBV27 and J usage is TRBJ2-1, with D possibly being TRBD2 (6 bases). Germline values: CDR1 MNHEY, CDR2 SMNVEV (reference sequence). The CDR3 has 15 residues. Trimming pared 0 bases from V and 0 bases from J, leaving 6 bases between.

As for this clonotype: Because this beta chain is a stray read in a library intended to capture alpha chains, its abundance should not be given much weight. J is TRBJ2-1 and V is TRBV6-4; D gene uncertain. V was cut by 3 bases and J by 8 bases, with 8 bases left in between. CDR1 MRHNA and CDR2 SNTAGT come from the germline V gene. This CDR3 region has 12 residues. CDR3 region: CASSEGSDEQFF. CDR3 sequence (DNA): TGTGCCAGCAGTGAAGGTTCGGATGAGCAGTTCTTC.

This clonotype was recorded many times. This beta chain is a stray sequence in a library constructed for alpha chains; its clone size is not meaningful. The DNA of the CDR3 is TGTGCCAGCAATAACCTCATTCAGCCCCAGCATTTT. It is translated as CASNNLIQPQHF. The genes are TRBV28 and TRBJ1-5; no clear D gene. Per germline, CDR1 MDHEN and CDR2 SYDVKM. Trimming cost V 7 bases and J 6 bases, with 10 bases left between them. The length of the CDR3 is 12 residues.

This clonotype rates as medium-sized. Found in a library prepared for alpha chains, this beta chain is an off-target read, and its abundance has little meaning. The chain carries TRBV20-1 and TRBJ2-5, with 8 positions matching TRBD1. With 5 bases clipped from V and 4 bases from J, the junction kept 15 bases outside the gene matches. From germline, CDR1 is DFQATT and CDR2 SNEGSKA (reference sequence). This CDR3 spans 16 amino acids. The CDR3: CSAQGQGLKERETQYF. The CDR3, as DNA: TGCAGTGCTCAAGGACAGGGCCTCAAAGAAAGAGAGACCCAGTACTTC.

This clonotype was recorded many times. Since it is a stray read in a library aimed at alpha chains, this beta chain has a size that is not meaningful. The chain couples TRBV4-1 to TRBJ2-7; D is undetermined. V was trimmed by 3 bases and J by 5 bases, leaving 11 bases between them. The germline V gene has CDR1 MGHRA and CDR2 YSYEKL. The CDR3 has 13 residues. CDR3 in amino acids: CASSHSHEDEQYF. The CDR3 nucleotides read TGCGCCAGCAGCCACAGTCATGAGGACGAGCAGTACTTC.